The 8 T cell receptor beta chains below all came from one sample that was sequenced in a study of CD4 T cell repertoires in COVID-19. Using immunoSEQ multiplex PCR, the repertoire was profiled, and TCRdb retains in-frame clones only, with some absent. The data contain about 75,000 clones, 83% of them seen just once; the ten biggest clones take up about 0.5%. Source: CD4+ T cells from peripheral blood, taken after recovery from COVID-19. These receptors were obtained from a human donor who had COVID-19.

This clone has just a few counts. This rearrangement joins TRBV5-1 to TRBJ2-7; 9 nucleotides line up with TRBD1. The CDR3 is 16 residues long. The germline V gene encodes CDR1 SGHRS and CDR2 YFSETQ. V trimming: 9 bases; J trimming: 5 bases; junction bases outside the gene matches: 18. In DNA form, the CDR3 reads TGCGCCACCTCTCCGACTTCCGGGACAGGGATCGACGAGCAGTACTTC. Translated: CATSPTSGTGIDEQYF.

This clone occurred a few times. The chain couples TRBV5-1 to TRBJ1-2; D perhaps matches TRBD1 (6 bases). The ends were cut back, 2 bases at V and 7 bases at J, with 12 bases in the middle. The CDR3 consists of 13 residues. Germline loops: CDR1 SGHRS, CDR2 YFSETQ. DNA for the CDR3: TGCGCCAGCAGCTTCCTAGGGGGTGCTGGCTACACCTTC. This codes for CASSFLGGAGYTF.

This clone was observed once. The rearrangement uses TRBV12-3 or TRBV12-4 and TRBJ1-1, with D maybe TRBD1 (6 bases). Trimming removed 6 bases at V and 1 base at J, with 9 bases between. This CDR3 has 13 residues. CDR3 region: CASRGTSNTEAFF. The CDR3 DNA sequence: TGTGCCAGCAGAGGGACATCGAACACTGAAGCTTTCTTT.

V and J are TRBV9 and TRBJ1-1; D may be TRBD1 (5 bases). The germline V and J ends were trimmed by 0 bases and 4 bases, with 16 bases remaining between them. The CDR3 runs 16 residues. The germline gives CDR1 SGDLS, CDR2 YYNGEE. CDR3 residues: CASSVVGGVGATEAFF. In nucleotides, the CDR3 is TGTGCCAGCAGCGTAGTAGGAGGGGTTGGGGCCACTGAAGCTTTCTTT.

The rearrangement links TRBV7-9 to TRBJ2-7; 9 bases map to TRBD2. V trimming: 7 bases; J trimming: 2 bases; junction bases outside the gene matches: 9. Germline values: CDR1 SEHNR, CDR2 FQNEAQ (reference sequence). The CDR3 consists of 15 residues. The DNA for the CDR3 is TGTGCCAGCACGCCCTTAGCGGGGGAGACCTACGAGCAGTACTTC. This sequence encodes CASTPLAGETYEQYF.

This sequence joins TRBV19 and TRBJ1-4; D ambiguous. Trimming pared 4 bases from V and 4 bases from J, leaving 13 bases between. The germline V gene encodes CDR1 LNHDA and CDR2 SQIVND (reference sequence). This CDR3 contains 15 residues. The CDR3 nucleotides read TGTGCCAGTAGTACCCGAGGACGGAATAATGAAAAACTGTTTTTT. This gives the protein CASSTRGRNNEKLFF.

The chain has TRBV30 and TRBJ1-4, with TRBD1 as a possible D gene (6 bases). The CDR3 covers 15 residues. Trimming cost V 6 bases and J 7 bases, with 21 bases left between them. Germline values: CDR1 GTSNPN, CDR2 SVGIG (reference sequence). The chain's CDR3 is CACTTGKGVGEKLFF. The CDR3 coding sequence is TGTGCCTGTACGACCGGGAAGGGGGTCGGTGAAAAACTGTTTTTT.

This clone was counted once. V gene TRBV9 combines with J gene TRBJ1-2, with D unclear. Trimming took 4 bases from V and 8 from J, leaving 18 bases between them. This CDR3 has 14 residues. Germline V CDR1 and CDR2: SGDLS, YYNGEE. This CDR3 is CASSLGPSQGGYTF. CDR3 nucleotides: TGTGCCAGCAGCTTAGGACCCAGCCAAGGGGGCTACACCTTC.